A selection of T cell receptor beta chains follows, all from one sample in a study of blood T cell repertoires in COVID-19. Assay used: immunoSEQ multiplex PCR; TCRdb lists only in-frame clones, some missing. There are 260,000 or so clones in the sample; around four fifths occur only once, and 4.7% lies in the top ten. Sequences were obtained from peripheral blood. The receptors come from a woman between 65 and 79 years old with acute or convalescent COVID-19. Both conserved end residues are part of each CDR3. D genes are given only for firm matches. Size tells how often a clone was seen (once, few, many) or the class of an expanded clone, and some rows leave it out.

CDR3nt | CDR3aa | abundance | j_gene | v_gene | d_gene | len
TGTGCCAGCAGCTTGGGGGCCGGATCGGCTAACTATGGCTACACCTTC | CASSLGAGSANYGYTF | - | TRBJ1-2 | TRBV11-2 | - | 16
TGTGCCAGCAGCTTCCTGTCGGGACAAAGGAACACTGAAGCTTTCTTT | CASSFLSGQRNTEAFF | few | TRBJ1-1 | TRBV3-1/TRBV3-2 | - | 16
TGTGCCAGCAGTGGACGAGTGGGCCGTGCAACTAATGAAAAACTGTTTTTT | CASSGRVGRATNEKLFF | - | TRBJ1-4 | TRBV2 | - | 17
TGTGCCAGCAGCCCGGGTTTGGAGGAAAAACTGTTTTTT | CASSPGLEEKLFF | - | TRBJ1-4 | TRBV7-8 | - | 13
TGTGCCAGCAGAATCGGACACTTCTCTGGAAACACCATATATTTT | CASRIGHFSGNTIYF | - | TRBJ1-3 | TRBV6-5 | - | 15
TGTGCCAGCAGCCCTGACAGCTCTGGAAACACCATATATTTT | CASSPDSSGNTIYF | - | TRBJ1-3 | TRBV5-8 | - | 14
TGCAGTGCTAGTCAGGGGGAGGCGAGTCGGTATGGCTACACCTTC | CSASQGEASRYGYTF | - | TRBJ1-2 | TRBV20-1 | TRBD1 | 15
TGTGCCAGCAGGTTCTCCCAGGGCCAAGAGACCCAGTACTTC | CASRFSQGQETQYF | - | TRBJ2-5 | TRBV7-2 | - | 14
TGTGCCACCAGTGACCTCCCCGCGCGGGGGACCGGCAATGAGCAGTTCTTC | CATSDLPARGTGNEQFF | once | TRBJ2-1 | TRBV24-1 | TRBD2 | 17
TGTGCCAGCAGACGGTTGATCTCTGGAAACACCATATATTTT | CASRRLISGNTIYF | - | TRBJ1-3 | TRBV2 | - | 14
TGCGCCAGCAGCCAAGATCCATCCGGAGTCGGAAACACCATATATTTT | CASSQDPSGVGNTIYF | - | TRBJ1-3 | TRBV4-3 | - | 16
TGCGCCAGCAGCAGGGTTGAAGAAAAACTGTTTTTT | CASSRVEEKLFF | - | TRBJ1-4 | TRBV10-2 | - | 12
TGTGCCAGCAGCGAGAGGACTAGCTCTGTCTACGAGCAGTACTTC | CASSERTSSVYEQYF | - | TRBJ2-7 | TRBV3-1/TRBV3-2 | TRBD2 | 15
TGTGCCAGCAGGGACGGACAGTTAGCTAACTATGGCTACACCTTC | CASRDGQLANYGYTF | - | TRBJ1-2 | TRBV6-5 | - | 15
TGTGCCAGCCGAACCCCAGGGGGGGGACAGGGCACACCCCTCCACTTT | CASRTPGGGQGTPLHF | - | TRBJ1-6 | TRBV28 | TRBD1 | 16